This entry describes one T cell receptor beta chain. Antigen unknown. There are 14 residues in the CDR3. Germline CDR1 reads SNHLY; CDR2 reads FYNNEI. Trimming removed 6 bases at V and 0 bases at J, with 12 bases between. Assay execution took place at the deep level. Data came from immunoSEQ multiplex PCR; TCRdb stores just in-frame clones and leaves some out. The sample lists some 1.5 million clones, 96% occurring once. These data come from a study of shared clonotypes between healthy human individuals. Study context: Every donor yielded three CD4 naive, three CD4 memory, two CD8 naive and one CD8 memory plate.

Study-wide results and caveats: In general, naive subsets displayed greater estimated richness than memory subsets did. The sharing of 5% to 5.5% of naive CD4 clonotypes was seen across a few donors.

Sequencing was carried out using naive CD4+ T cells sorted from blood. Subset specified: CD45RA+ positively selected. The V and J genes are TRBV2 and TRBJ2-7, with D perhaps given as TRBD1 or TRBD2 (6 bases each). This clonotype was sampled from a man under 40 in good health. The CDR3 here is CASRGGKLSYEQYF. DNA of the CDR3: TGTGCCAGCAGAGGGGGGAAGCTCTCCTACGAGCAGTACTTC. The whole variable domain, remainder taken from reference TRBV2 and TRBJ2-7, is EPEVTQTPSHQVTQMGQEVILRCVPISNHLYFYWYRQILGQKVEFLVSFYNNEISEKSEIFDDQFSVERPDGSNFTLKIRSTKLEDSAMYFCASRGGKLSYEQYFGPGTRLTVT.